This entry describes one TCR beta chain. Its matching antigen is unknown. Possible read error: a much larger clone is one base away. The data derive from a study of molecular identifiers for immune sequencing clone quantification. Study-wide findings and caveats: Researchers reportedly could pick up spiked Jurkat TCR RNA from one cell mixed into one million naive cells.

The CDR3 sequence is 15 residues long. Germline V lookup: CDR1 SGHDN, CDR2 FVKESK. Naive CD8 libraries used 20,000 to 1,000,000 sorted cells and 10%, 30% or 50% RNA. In preparing bulk TCR libraries, previously described methods and listed TCR primers were used. MiXCR, applied by TCRdb to the PCR reads, yields one record per CDR3 protein. The sample records about 300,000 distinct CDR3 sequences, 20% to 25% being singletons. The source of this sequence is a human donor in good health. Some libraries in this study had Jurkat cell RNA spiked in. The sequencing input was naive CD8+ T cells from blood, with Jurkat cell RNA spiked in. Documented subset: FACS-sorted CD8+CD4-CCR7+CD45RA+ naive T cells. The rearrangement uses TRBV14 and TRBJ2-2; weak D call: TRBD1 (6 bases). CDR3 in amino acids: CASGQLQGITGELFF. DNA for the CDR3: TGTGCCAGCGGCCAGCTCCAGGGGATCACCGGGGAGCTGTTTTTT. The full variable domain, with the rest looked up from reference TRBV14 and TRBJ2-2, is EAGVTQFPSHSVIEKGQTVTLRCDPISGHDNLYWYRRVMGKEIKFLLHFVKESKQDESGMPNNRFLAERTGGTYSTLKVQPAELEDSGVYFCASGQLQGITGELFFGEGSRLTVL.